Shown below are 9 T cell receptor beta chains from a single sample sequenced in a study of OX40 agonist ivuxolimab in advanced cancers. The library was produced with the immunoSEQ multiplex PCR assay. Here the immuneACCESS table is served through TCRdb, limited to in-frame sequences with V and J called. Missing clones are a known gap in these copies; in checked studies unresolved V genes cover under half, and the rest lacks a known reason. The sample table holds tens of thousands of clones, of which 85% to 90% were seen once. Jointly, the top ten make up roughly 28% of the sample. The source was CD4+ or CD8+ T cells sorted from blood, collected in a trial of the OX40 agonist ivuxolimab. These receptors came from an adult with an advanced solid tumor such as melanoma, head and neck, liver or kidney cancer.

The genes are TRBV4-2 and TRBJ2-6; D gene ambiguous. Trimming stripped 0 bases from V and 4 bases from J, with 13 bases between. Germline V CDR1 and CDR2: LGHNA, YNFKEQ. The CDR3 has 17 residues. In nucleotides, the CDR3 is TGTGCCAGCAGCCAAGAACGTATCCCTGGCGGGGCCAACGTCCTGACTTTC. Protein: CASSQERIPGGANVLTF.

The V call is TRBV7-6, the J call TRBJ2-7; a possible D gene is TRBD1 (6 bases). Trimming took off 3 bases at V and 3 bases at J, with 12 bases between the two ends. In germline, CDR1 is SGHVS, CDR2 FNYEAQ. The CDR3 is 14 amino acids. As DNA, the CDR3 is TGTGCCAGCAGCTTGCAACAGGGAGTCTACGAGCAGTACTTC. This codes for CASSLQQGVYEQYF.

The chain joins TRBV27 to TRBJ1-1, with 10 bases matching TRBD1. CDR3 length: 15 amino acids. Germline V CDR1 and CDR2: MNHEY, SMNVEV (reference sequence). J was trimmed by 0 bases and V by 4 bases; bases with no gene match: 2. This chain's CDR3 is CASSWDRGMNTEAFF. CDR3 in DNA: TGTGCCAGCAGTTGGGACAGGGGCATGAACACTGAAGCTTTCTTT.

This chain connects TRBV4-2 to TRBJ1-1, with D perhaps TRBD1 (6 bases). The ends were cut back, 1 base at V and 3 bases at J, with 24 bases in the middle. Per the germline V gene, CDR1 is LGHNA and CDR2 is YNFKEQ. The CDR3 runs 19 residues. CDR3 in amino acids: CASSQVLKIRGVDDTEAFF. The CDR3 DNA is TGTGCCAGCAGCCAAGTACTTAAGATCAGGGGAGTGGACGACACTGAAGCTTTCTTT.

CDR3 sequence: CSLFPTGMEGYTF. CDR3 nucleotides: TGCAGCTTATTTCCTACAGGGATGGAAGGCTACACCTTC. This chain uses TRBV29-1 with TRBJ1-2; TRBD1 is a possible D gene (6 bases). This CDR3 comprises 13 residues. V lost 8 bases and J lost 8, with 21 bases in between. From germline, CDR1 is SQVTM and CDR2 ANQGSEA.

The chain has TRBV6-6 and TRBJ1-1; D gene ambiguous. The CDR3 runs to 14 residues. The germline CDR1 and CDR2 sequences are MNHNY and SVGAGI (reference sequence). V gave up 7 bases and J gave up 7 bases, with 19 bases separating them. The CDR3 DNA sequence: TGTGCCAGCATCTCGACGAGCGATATCTTTGAAGCTTTCTTT. Encoded protein: CASISTSDIFEAFF.

This clone showed up just a few times. The rearrangement joins TRBV21-1 to TRBJ2-1; the listed D gene, TRBD1, was not tested against the DNA. TRBV21-1 is termed a pseudogene. The length of the CDR3 is 16 residues. The CDR3, as DNA: TGTGCCAGCAGCAACCCAACGGGACAGGACTACAATGAGCAGTTCTTC. This sequence encodes CASSNPTGQDYNEQFF.

The chain uses TRBV4-1 and TRBJ2-2; D ambiguous. V was pared by 4 bases and J by 10 bases, with 16 bases between. Per germline, CDR1 MGHRA and CDR2 YSYEKL. The CDR3 sequence is 14 residues long. CDR3 sequence (DNA): TGCGCCAGCAGCCCCGGGTCCCAGTTTGTGGAGCTGTTTTTT. Amino acid sequence: CASSPGSQFVELFF.

V and J are TRBV6-1 and TRBJ2-7; D tentatively reads TRBD1 or TRBD2 (5 bases each). The germline V gene has CDR1 MNHNS and CDR2 SASEGT. The CDR3 is 13 residues long. The V end lost 9 bases, the J end lost 0 bases, and 12 bases lay between the germline ends. CDR3 nucleotide sequence: TGTGCCAGTCCGGGACGCGGCTCCTACGAGCAGTACTTC. Translation: CASPGRGSYEQYF.